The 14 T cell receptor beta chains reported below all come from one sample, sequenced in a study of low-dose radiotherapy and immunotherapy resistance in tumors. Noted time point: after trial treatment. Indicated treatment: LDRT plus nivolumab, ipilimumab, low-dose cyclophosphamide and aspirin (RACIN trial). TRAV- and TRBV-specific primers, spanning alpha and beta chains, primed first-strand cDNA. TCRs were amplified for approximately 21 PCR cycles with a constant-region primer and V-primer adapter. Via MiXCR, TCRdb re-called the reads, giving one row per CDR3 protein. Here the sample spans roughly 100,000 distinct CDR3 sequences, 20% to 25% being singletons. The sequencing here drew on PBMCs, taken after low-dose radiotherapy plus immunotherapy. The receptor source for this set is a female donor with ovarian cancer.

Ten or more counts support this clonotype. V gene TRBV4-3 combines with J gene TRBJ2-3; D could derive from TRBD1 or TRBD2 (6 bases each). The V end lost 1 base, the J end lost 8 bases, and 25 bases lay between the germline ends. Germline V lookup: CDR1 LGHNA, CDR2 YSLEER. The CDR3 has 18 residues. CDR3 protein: CASSQVSPDALGGGTQYF. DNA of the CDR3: TGCGCCAGCAGCCAAGTATCTCCGGACGCCTTAGGGGGAGGTACGCAGTATTTT.

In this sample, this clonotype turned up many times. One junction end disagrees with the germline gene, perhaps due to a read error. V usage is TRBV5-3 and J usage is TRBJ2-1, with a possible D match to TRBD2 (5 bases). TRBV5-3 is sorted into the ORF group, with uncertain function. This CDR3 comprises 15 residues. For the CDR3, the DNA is TGTGCCAGCAGCTTAGAGGGCAGTTCCTACAATGAGCAGTTCTTC. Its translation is CASSLEGSSYNEQFF.

CDR3 in DNA: TGCGCCAGCAGCCTTGGACTAGCTGATGAGCAGTTCTTC. Its protein is CASSLGLADEQFF. V usage is TRBV5-1 and J usage is TRBJ2-1; 8 nucleotides line up with TRBD2. Germline loops: CDR1 SGHRS, CDR2 YFSETQ. V was pared by 4 bases and J by 8 bases, with 5 bases of the junction left unmatched. The CDR3 runs 13 residues.

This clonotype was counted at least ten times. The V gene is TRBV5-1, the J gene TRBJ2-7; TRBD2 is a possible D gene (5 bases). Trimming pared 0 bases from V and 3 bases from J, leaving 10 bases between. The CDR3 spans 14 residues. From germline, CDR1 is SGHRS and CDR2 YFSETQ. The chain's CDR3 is CASSLEVEGYEQYF. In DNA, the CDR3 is TGCGCCAGCAGCTTGGAGGTCGAGGGCTACGAGCAGTACTTC.

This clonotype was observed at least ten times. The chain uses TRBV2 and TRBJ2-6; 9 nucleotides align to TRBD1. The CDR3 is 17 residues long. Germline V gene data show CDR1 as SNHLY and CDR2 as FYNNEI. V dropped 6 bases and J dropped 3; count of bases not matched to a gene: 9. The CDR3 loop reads CASRGTGSPHGANVLTF. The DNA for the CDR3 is TGTGCCAGCAGAGGGACAGGGTCTCCCCATGGGGCCAACGTCCTGACTTTC. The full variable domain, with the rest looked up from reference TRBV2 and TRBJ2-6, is EPEVTQTPSHQVTQMGQEVILRCVPISNHLYFYWYRQILGQKVEFLVSFYNNEISEKSEIFDDQFSVERPDGSNFTLKIRSTKLEDSAMYFCASRGTGSPHGANVLTFGAGSRLTVL.

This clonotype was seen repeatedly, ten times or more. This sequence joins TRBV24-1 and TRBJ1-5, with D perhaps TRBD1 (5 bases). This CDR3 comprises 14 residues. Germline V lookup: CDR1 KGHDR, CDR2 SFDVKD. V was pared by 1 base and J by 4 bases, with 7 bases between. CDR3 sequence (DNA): TGTGCCACCAGTGATTTTGGGGGGAATCAGCCCCAGCATTTT. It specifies CATSDFGGNQPQHF.

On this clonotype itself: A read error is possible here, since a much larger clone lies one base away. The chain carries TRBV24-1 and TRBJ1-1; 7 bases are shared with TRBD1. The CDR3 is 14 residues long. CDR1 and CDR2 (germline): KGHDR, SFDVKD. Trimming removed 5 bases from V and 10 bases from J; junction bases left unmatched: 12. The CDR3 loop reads CATSAPGTASGAFF. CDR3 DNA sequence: TGTGCCACCAGTGCGCCGGGGACAGCGTCTGGAGCTTTCTTT.

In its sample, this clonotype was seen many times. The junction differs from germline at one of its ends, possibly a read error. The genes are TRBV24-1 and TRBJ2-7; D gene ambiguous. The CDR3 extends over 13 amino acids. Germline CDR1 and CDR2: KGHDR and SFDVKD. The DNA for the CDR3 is TGTGCCACCAGTGATGGGCCCTCCCACGAGCAGTACTTC. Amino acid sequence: CATSDGPSHEQYF.

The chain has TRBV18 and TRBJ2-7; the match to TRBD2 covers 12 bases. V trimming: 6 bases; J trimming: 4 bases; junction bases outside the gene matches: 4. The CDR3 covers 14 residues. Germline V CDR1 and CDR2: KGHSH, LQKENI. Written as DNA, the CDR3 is TGTGCCAGCTCTCGACTAGCGGGAGAATACGAGCAGTACTTC. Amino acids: CASSRLAGEYEQYF.

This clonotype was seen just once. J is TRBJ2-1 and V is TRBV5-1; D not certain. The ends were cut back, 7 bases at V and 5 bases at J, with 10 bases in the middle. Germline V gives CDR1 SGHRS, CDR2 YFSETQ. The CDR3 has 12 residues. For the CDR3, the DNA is TGCGCCAGCCACGAACCCAACAATGAGCAGTTCTTC. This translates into CASHEPNNEQFF.

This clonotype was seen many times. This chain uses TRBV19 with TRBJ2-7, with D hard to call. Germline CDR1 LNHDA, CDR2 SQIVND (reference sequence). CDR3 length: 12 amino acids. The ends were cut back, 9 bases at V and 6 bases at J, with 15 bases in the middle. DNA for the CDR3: TGTGCCAGCCACGCACCCTTAGGCGAGCAGTACTTC. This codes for CASHAPLGEQYF.

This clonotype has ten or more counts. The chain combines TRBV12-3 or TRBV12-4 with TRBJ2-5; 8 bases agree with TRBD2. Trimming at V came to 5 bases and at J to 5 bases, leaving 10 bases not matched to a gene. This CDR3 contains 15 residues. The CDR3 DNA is TGTGCCAGCAGTGTAAGCGGGGGAAGCGAGGAGACCCAGTACTTC. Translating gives CASSVSGGSEETQYF.

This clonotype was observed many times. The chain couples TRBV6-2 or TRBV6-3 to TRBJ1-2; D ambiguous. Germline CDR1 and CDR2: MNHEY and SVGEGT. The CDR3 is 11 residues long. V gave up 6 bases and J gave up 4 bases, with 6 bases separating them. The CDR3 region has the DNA TGTGCCAGCAGAGACCTCTATGGCTACACCTTC. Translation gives CASRDLYGYTF.

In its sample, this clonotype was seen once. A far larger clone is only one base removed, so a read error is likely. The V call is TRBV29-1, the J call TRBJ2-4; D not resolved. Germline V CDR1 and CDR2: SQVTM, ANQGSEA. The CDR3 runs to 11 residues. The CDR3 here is CGYPNYNEQYF. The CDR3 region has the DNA TGCGGCTATCCCAACTACAATGAGCAGTACTTC. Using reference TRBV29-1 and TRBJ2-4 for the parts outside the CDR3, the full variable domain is SAVISQKPSRDICQRGTSLTIQCQVDSQVTMMFWYRQQPGQSLTLIATANQGSEATYESGFVIDKFPISRPNLTFSTLTVSNMSPEDSSIYLCGYPNYNEQYFGAGTRLSVL.